This TCR beta chain was profiled in a study of CD4+ T cells in melanoma. Overall study results and limits: A reported correlation linked neoantigen-specific CD4+ T cells to CD8+, macrophage and B cell function. Reportedly, melanoma neoantigen-specific CD4+ T cells showed varied differentiation states.

For this clone: Its antigen is currently unknown.

Some clones are missing from TCRdb's copy, which holds only in-frame ones; the method was immunoSEQ multiplex PCR. This table has about 10,000 clones, 50% to 75% appearing once. The sample consisted of cells from a culture (not recorded whether cultured in vitro). The TCR originated in a human donor with melanoma.

The CDR3 nucleotides are TGCGCCAGCGGGGACGACGGTAGAGTTGGGGAGCAGTTCTTC. Protein product: CASGDDGRVGEQFF. The chain couples TRBV5-1 to TRBJ2-1; either TRBD1 or TRBD2 may supply D (5 bases each). This CDR3 spans 14 amino acids. Trimming took off 7 bases at V and 10 bases at J, with 21 bases between the two ends. The germline CDR1 and CDR2 sequences are SGHRS and YFSETQ.